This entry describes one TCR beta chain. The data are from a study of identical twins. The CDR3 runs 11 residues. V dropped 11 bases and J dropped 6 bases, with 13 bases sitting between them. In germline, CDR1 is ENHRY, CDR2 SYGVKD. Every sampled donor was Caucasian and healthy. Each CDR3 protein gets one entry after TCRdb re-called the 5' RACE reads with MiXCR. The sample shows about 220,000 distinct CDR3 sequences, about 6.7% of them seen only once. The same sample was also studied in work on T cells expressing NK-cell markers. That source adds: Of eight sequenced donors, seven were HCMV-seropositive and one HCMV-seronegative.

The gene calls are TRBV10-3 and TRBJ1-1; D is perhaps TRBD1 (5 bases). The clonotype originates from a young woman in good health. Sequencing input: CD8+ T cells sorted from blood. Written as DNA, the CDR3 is TGTGCCGCCGATGGAGGGGCTGAAGCTTTCTTT. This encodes CAADGGAEAFF.